Shown below are 14 T cell receptor beta chains from a single sample sequenced in a study of T cells in Graves' hyperthyroidism and ophthalmopathy. From RNA transcripts, TCR beta CDR3 regions were amplified. A set of HTBI primers served as the primers for a first-round RT-PCR of the TCR CDR3. Via MiXCR, TCRdb re-called the multiplex PCR reads, giving one row per CDR3 protein. The repertoire holds 370,000 or so distinct CDR3 sequences, with roughly 25% as singletons. Specimen: blood. The receptors derive from a man aged 50 to 59 with Graves' hyperthyroidism.

This clonotype was picked up a small number of times. The chain employs TRBV7-3 and TRBJ2-2, with 11 bases matching TRBD2. Germline CDR1 reads SGHTA; CDR2 reads FQGTGA. With 6 bases clipped from V and 6 bases from J, the junction kept 3 bases outside the gene matches. The CDR3 loop spans 14 amino acids. CDR3 sequence: CASRKLAGAGELFF. CDR3 in DNA: TGTGCCAGCAGGAAACTAGCGGGAGCCGGGGAGCTGTTTTTT. The variable domain in full, completed from reference TRBV7-3 and TRBJ2-2, reads GAGVSQTPSNKVTEKGKYVELRCDPISGHTALYWYRQSLGQGPEFLIYFQGTGAADDSGLPNDRFFAVRPEGSVSTLKIQRTERGDSAVYLCASRKLAGAGELFFGEGSRLTVL.

On this clonotype itself: A read error may produce the germline difference seen at one junction end. The CDR3 reads CACSSPSGGSYEQYF. As DNA, the CDR3 is TGCGCCTGCAGCTCGCCCTCGGGGGGCTCCTACGAGCAGTACTTC. The chain combines TRBV5-1 with TRBJ2-7, with 7 bases lining up with TRBD2. CDR3 length equals 15 residues. Germline-derived CDR1 and CDR2 are SGHRS and YFSETQ.

This clonotype was found a few times. This chain links TRBV20-1 with TRBJ2-3; TRBD2 agrees at 11 bases. This CDR3 contains 14 residues. Germline V lookup: CDR1 DFQATT, CDR2 SNEGSKA (reference sequence). J gave up 5 bases and V 0 bases, and 1 base lay outside the gene matches. CDR3 DNA: TGCAGTGCTAGAGAAGGGACTAGCGGAGATACGCAGTATTTT. Its translation: CSAREGTSGDTQYF.

This clonotype was detected a few times. The chain links TRBV28 to TRBJ2-7; 7 nucleotides match TRBD1. Germline loops: CDR1 MDHEN, CDR2 SYDVKM. V was clipped by 4 bases and J by 3 bases; unmatched bases: 9. The CDR3 consists of 15 residues. The CDR3 sequence: CASSSLGTEDYEQYF. The CDR3 DNA reads TGTGCCAGCAGTTCCCTCGGGACAGAGGACTACGAGCAGTACTTC.

This clonotype was counted between two and nine times. The J gene is TRBJ2-7, the V gene TRBV25-1; 10 bases match TRBD1. Germline V gives CDR1 MGHDK, CDR2 SYGVNS. The CDR3 has 13 amino acids. V lost 9 bases, J lost 2 bases, and 4 bases stayed unmatched. This chain's CDR3 is CARTGTGAYEQYF. The CDR3 region has the DNA TGTGCCAGAACCGGGACAGGGGCCTACGAGCAGTACTTC.

In its sample, this clonotype was seen a few times. The chain uses TRBV27 and TRBJ1-1; D possibly corresponds to TRBD1 (6 bases). CDR1 is MNHEY and CDR2 is SMNVEV in the germline V gene (reference sequence). The CDR3 contains 15 residues. The V end was cut by 0 bases, the J end by 3 bases, with 11 bases between. CDR3 nucleotides: TGTGCCAGCAGTTTATCGAGGGGGATGGACACTGAAGCTTTCTTT. This codes for CASSLSRGMDTEAFF.

This clonotype was picked up many times. The J gene is TRBJ2-1, the V gene TRBV28, with TRBD2 identical over 7 bases. Germline values: CDR1 MDHEN, CDR2 SYDVKM. V lost 7 bases to trimming and J lost 2 bases; unmatched junction nucleotides: 11. The CDR3 covers 16 residues. The CDR3 spells CASTPVGGGAYNEQFF. CDR3 nucleotide sequence: TGTGCCAGCACCCCAGTGGGGGGAGGGGCCTACAATGAGCAGTTCTTC. Supplemented by reference TRBV28 and TRBJ2-1, the full variable domain reads DVKVTQSSRYLVKRTGEKVFLECVQDMDHENMFWYRQDPGLGLRLIYFSYDVKMKEKGDIPEGYSVSREKKERFSLILESASTNQTSMYLCASTPVGGGAYNEQFFGPGTRLTVL.

This clonotype occurred once. Possible read error: a much larger clone is one base away. The chain is built from TRBV27 and TRBJ2-1; 9 bases are shared with TRBD2. Germline V gives CDR1 MNHEY, CDR2 SMNVEV (reference sequence). After removal of 11 bases from V and 3 bases from J, the junction contained 14 bases not matched to a gene. CDR3 size: 16 residues. CDR3 amino acids: CAGTRAGLANYNEQFF. The DNA for the CDR3 is TGTGCCGGCACCCGAGCGGGACTAGCCAACTACAATGAGCAGTTCTTC.

This clonotype was picked up many times. The J gene is TRBJ2-1, the V gene TRBV19, with 8 positions matching TRBD2. Germline trimming cut 0 bases from V and 6 bases from J; bases unmatched to any gene: 10. Germline lookup yields CDR1 LNHDA and CDR2 SQIVND (reference sequence). This CDR3 has 17 residues. CDR3 loop: CASSIDGAGGPSNEQFF. The CDR3, as DNA: TGTGCCAGTAGTATAGACGGGGCGGGAGGCCCCTCCAATGAGCAGTTCTTC.

Ten or more counts support this clonotype. The junction and the germline gene differ at one end; a read error may be behind it. V and J are TRBV11-2 and TRBJ1-1; the D is unclear. From germline, CDR1 is SGHAT and CDR2 FQNNGV. The CDR3 consists of 13 residues. CDR3 bases: TGTGCCAGCATCTTATATACGAACACTGAAGCTTTCTTT. Protein sequence: CASILYTNTEAFF.

This clonotype has more than one count but fewer than ten. The chain uses TRBV30 and TRBJ2-7, with 7 bases aligning to TRBD1. CDR3 length equals 18 residues. The germline V gene has CDR1 GTSNPN and CDR2 SVGIG (reference sequence). The J segment lost 5 bases and the V segment lost 3 bases, leaving 22 bases of the junction unmatched. As DNA, the CDR3 is TGTGCCTGGAGAGAATCCGGCTACGGAAGGGGGCGATTCGACGAGCAGTACTTC. Translation: CAWRESGYGRGRFDEQYF.

The chain uses TRBV12-3 or TRBV12-4 and TRBJ2-7; TRBD2 might be the D (6 bases). Trimming stripped 4 bases from V and 9 bases from J, with 13 bases between. CDR3 size: 12 residues. CDR3 bases: TGTGCCAGCAGTTCGGGCGGGACGCGGCAGTACTTC. This codes for CASSSGGTRQYF.

This clonotype was seen a handful of times. This chain connects TRBV12-3 or TRBV12-4 to TRBJ1-2; no firm D call. This CDR3 comprises 12 residues. The V end lost 3 bases, the J end lost 8 bases, and 10 bases lay between the germline ends. CDR3 DNA: TGTGCCAGCAGTTTGGCCGCCTTAGGCTACACCTTC. Translation: CASSLAALGYTF.

The rearrangement links TRBV9 to TRBJ2-3, with 10 nucleotides matching TRBD2. In germline, CDR1 is SGDLS, CDR2 YYNGEE. Trimming took 0 bases from V and 3 from J; bases not matched to a gene: 7. The CDR3 contains 17 residues. DNA for the CDR3: TGTGCCAGCAGCGTAGATCCTAGCGGGAGATTGACAGATACGCAGTATTTT. Residues: CASSVDPSGRLTDTQYF.